Listed here are 31 T cell receptor beta chains from one sample, sequenced in a study of response to subunit inactivated influenza vaccine. Each CDR3 protein is one row after TCRdb ran MiXCR on the RT-PCR reads. The sample includes 650,000 or so distinct CDR3 sequences, less than 15% of them seen just once. The sequences come from PBMCs from blood, collected around 15 days before vaccination. Every receptor here comes from a man over 45 who received an inactivated influenza vaccine.

This clonotype occurred a few times. The rearrangement joins TRBV12-3 or TRBV12-4 to TRBJ2-5, with D perhaps being TRBD1 or TRBD2 (6 bases each). This CDR3 contains 15 residues. V was clipped by 3 bases and J by 2 bases, with 13 bases between them. CDR3 loop: CASSLGAGSQETQYF. The CDR3 DNA follows: TGTGCCAGCAGTTTGGGGGCGGGGAGTCAAGAGACCCAGTACTTC.

This chain connects TRBV3-1 to TRBJ2-3; D unclear. In germline, CDR1 is LGHDT, CDR2 YNNKEL (reference sequence). Trimming stripped 8 bases from V and 2 bases from J, with 11 bases between. The CDR3 spans 13 residues. CDR3: CASYDAVTDTQYF. The CDR3 nucleotides read TGTGCCAGCTACGACGCGGTCACAGATACGCAGTATTTT.

This sequence joins TRBV20-1 and TRBJ2-1; a possible D gene is TRBD2 (6 bases). The V gene's germline CDR1 is DFQATT and CDR2 SNEGSKA (reference sequence). This CDR3 contains 12 residues. The V end was cut by 1 base, the J end by 7 bases, with 8 bases between. CDR3 amino acids: CSARGGVNEQFF. DNA of the CDR3: TGCAGTGCTAGAGGGGGGGTGAATGAGCAGTTCTTC.

The chain has TRBV20-1 and TRBJ2-1; 8 nucleotides match TRBD2. This CDR3 is built from 16 residues. The germline V gene has CDR1 DFQATT and CDR2 SNEGSKA (reference sequence). The ends lost 6 bases at V and 6 bases at J; junction bases unmatched: 16. The CDR3, as DNA: TGCAGTGCCCCGGGGAGGGCTAGCGGGTATATCAATGAGCAGTTCTTC. Protein product: CSAPGRASGYINEQFF.

This clonotype was seen at least ten times. V usage is TRBV12-3 or TRBV12-4 and J usage is TRBJ2-7; TRBD1 aligns across 8 bases. With V trimmed by 0 bases and J by 7 bases, 8 bases remained unmatched. This CDR3 comprises 15 residues. Here the CDR3 reads CASSLAGRGQGEQYF. The DNA of the CDR3 is TGTGCCAGCAGTTTAGCGGGCAGGGGGCAAGGTGAGCAGTACTTC.

This clonotype has just a few counts. The J gene is TRBJ2-7, the V gene TRBV24-1; the D gene could be TRBD1 or TRBD2 (5 bases each). Per the germline V gene, CDR1 is KGHDR and CDR2 is SFDVKD. The CDR3 totals 13 residues. V lost 4 bases to trimming and J lost 4 bases, with 10 bases between them. The CDR3 is CATSEGPSYEQYF. Here the CDR3 DNA reads TGTGCCACCAGTGAGGGACCGAGTTACGAGCAGTACTTC.

This clonotype was detected ten times or more. This chain uses TRBV4-3 with TRBJ1-1; a weak D match, TRBD1 (5 bases). Trimming left V 1 base short and J 8 bases short, with 14 bases between. The length of the CDR3 is 14 residues. Germline V gives CDR1 LGHNA, CDR2 YSLEER. The CDR3 DNA sequence: TGCGCCAGCAGCCAAGGCAGGGTGGCGGTCGAAGCTTTCTTT. It codes for CASSQGRVAVEAFF.

This clonotype was detected a few times. The V call is TRBV27, the J call TRBJ1-2; D gene unclear. Trimming pared 4 bases from V and 2 bases from J, leaving 14 bases between. The CDR3 runs 15 residues. The germline V gene encodes CDR1 MNHEY and CDR2 SMNVEV (reference sequence). CDR3 bases: TGTGCCAGCAGTTCATCAGGACTGCTAAACTATGGCTACACCTTC. Residues: CASSSSGLLNYGYTF.

This clonotype was seen a handful of times. The chain has TRBV5-5 and TRBJ2-7, with 7 positions matching TRBD2. Losses at the gene ends were 1 base for V and 6 bases for J; bases not matched to a gene: 10. Germline V gives CDR1 SGHKS, CDR2 YYEKEE (reference sequence). CDR3 length: 15 residues. Written as DNA, the CDR3 is TGTGCCAGCAGCTTGCCCGGGACTAAGATTGGCGAGCAGTACTTC. Protein product: CASSLPGTKIGEQYF.

The V gene is TRBV12-3 or TRBV12-4, the J gene TRBJ1-1; 7 positions agree with TRBD1. The length of the CDR3 is 14 residues. The trim removed 2 bases at V and 5 bases at J, leaving 5 bases unmatched. The chain's CDR3 is CASSLRGRGTEAFF. As DNA, the CDR3 is TGTGCCAGCAGTTTAAGGGGCAGGGGGACTGAAGCTTTCTTT.

This chain joins TRBV6-5 and TRBJ1-2, with unresolved D. The V end lost 8 bases, the J end lost 1 base, and 5 bases lay between the germline ends. CDR1 is MNHEY and CDR2 is SVGAGI in the germline V gene. CDR3 size: 11 residues. CDR3 DNA sequence: TGTGCCAGCCGGGATAACTATGGCTACACCTTC. Its translation is CASRDNYGYTF.

This rearrangement joins TRBV20-1 to TRBJ2-2; a weak D match, TRBD2 (5 bases). V lost 6 bases and J 4 bases, leaving 15 bases between the germline ends. CDR3 length equals 14 residues. The germline V gene encodes CDR1 DFQATT and CDR2 SNEGSKA (reference sequence). The CDR3 sequence is CSATRLSGTGELFF. The CDR3 DNA is TGCAGTGCGACCCGACTAAGCGGCACCGGGGAGCTGTTTTTT.

In regard to this clonotype: This may come from a read error, since a much larger clone is one base off. DNA of the CDR3: TGTGCCACCGGAGGATCGTGGGGCATAGATACGCAGTATTTT. It is translated as CATGGSWGIDTQYF. The rearrangement uses TRBV15 and TRBJ2-3; D could derive from TRBD1 or TRBD2 (5 bases each). The germline V and J ends were trimmed by 8 bases and 5 bases, with 17 bases remaining between them. The germline CDR1 and CDR2 sequences are LNHNV and YYDKDF (reference sequence). The CDR3 has 14 amino acids.

This chain connects TRBV11-3 to TRBJ2-1, with 8 nucleotides matching TRBD1. The CDR3 is made up of 16 amino acids. V was pared by 4 bases and J by 6 bases, with 11 bases of the junction left unmatched. Germline assignment: CDR1 SGHNT and CDR2 YENEEA. The CDR3 DNA sequence: TGTGCCAGCAGCTCTTATGACAGGGGATCCGGCAATGAGCAGTTCTTC. This sequence encodes CASSSYDRGSGNEQFF.

This clonotype has just a few counts. The DNA of the CDR3 is TGTGCCAGCAGCCACACCCACAGGGGGGAGCTGTTTTTT. Translating gives CASSHTHRGELFF. This sequence joins TRBV7-2 and TRBJ2-2, with a weak D call TRBD1 (5 bases). The V gene lost 5 bases and the J gene lost 8 bases, with 12 bases spanning the gap. The length of the CDR3 is 13 residues. Germline values: CDR1 SGHTA, CDR2 FQGNSA.

This clonotype was seen repeatedly, ten times or more. V is TRBV12-3 or TRBV12-4 and J is TRBJ1-6; 7 positions match TRBD1. V lost 5 bases and J lost 10; bases outside the gene matches: 8. The CDR3 loop spans 14 amino acids. The chain's CDR3 is CASSPQGQRSPLHF. The CDR3 DNA follows: TGTGCCAGCAGTCCACAGGGACAGCGATCACCCCTCCACTTT.

This rearrangement joins TRBV27 to TRBJ2-1; TRBD2 matches at 7 bases. The V gene's germline CDR1 is MNHEY and CDR2 SMNVEV (reference sequence). The CDR3 is 13 residues long. V lost 8 bases to trimming and J lost 9 bases; unmatched junction nucleotides: 10. CDR3 loop: CASGRALWGEQFF. CDR3 nucleotides: TGTGCCAGCGGGAGGGCCCTTTGGGGTGAGCAGTTCTTC.

This clonotype was seen many times. V and J are TRBV20-1 and TRBJ2-5; D may correspond to TRBD1 or TRBD2 (7 bases each). Looked up from germline, CDR1 is DFQATT and CDR2 is SNEGSKA (reference sequence). Trimming shortened V by 4 bases and J by 5 bases, and 17 bases separated the two germline ends. The CDR3 is made up of 14 amino acids. In DNA, the CDR3 is TGCAGTGCTAACAGTCGACAGGGAGGGGAGACCCAGTACTTC. Protein: CSANSRQGGETQYF.

The chain uses TRBV11-2 and TRBJ2-2; D gene unclear. CDR3 size: 14 residues. Germline V CDR1 and CDR2: SGHAT, FQNNGV. Trimming removed 5 bases from V and 5 bases from J, with 12 bases in between. CDR3 protein: CASSLGHETGELFF. In nucleotides, the CDR3 is TGTGCCAGCAGCCTGGGCCATGAGACCGGGGAGCTGTTTTTT. Full variable domain (missing parts from reference TRBV11-2 and TRBJ2-2): EAGVAQSPRYKIIEKRQSVAFWCNPISGHATLYWYQQILGQGPKLLIQFQNNGVVDDSQLPKDRFSAERLKGVDSTLKIQPAKLEDSAVYLCASSLGHETGELFFGEGSRLTVL.

This clonotype was detected only a few times. The CDR3 spells CASSQSGRETQYF. The DNA for the CDR3 is TGTGCCAGCAGCCAATCGGGGAGAGAGACCCAGTACTTC. V is TRBV4-2 and J is TRBJ2-5; possible D gene TRBD2, 5 bases. Trimming stripped 2 bases from V and 4 bases from J, with 8 bases between. The CDR3 is 13 residues long. The germline V gene has CDR1 LGHNA and CDR2 YNFKEQ.

V usage is TRBV3-1 and J usage is TRBJ2-4, with D hard to call. The CDR3 covers 11 residues. In germline, CDR1 is LGHDT, CDR2 YNNKEL (reference sequence). The V end lost 2 bases, the J end lost 10 bases, and 6 bases lay between the germline ends. CDR3 sequence reads: CASSQKLIQYF. Written as DNA, the CDR3 is TGTGCCAGCAGCCAAAAGCTGATTCAGTACTTC.

This clonotype was found a few times. The chain joins TRBV29-1 to TRBJ2-7, with D maybe TRBD1 (5 bases). Germline CDR1 reads SQVTM; CDR2 reads ANQGSEA. The V gene lost 2 bases and the J gene lost 5 bases, with 10 bases spanning the gap. CDR3 length: 12 residues. Written as DNA, the CDR3 is TGCAGCGTTGAAACACAGGTCCACGAGCAGTACTTC. Translating it yields CSVETQVHEQYF.

CDR3 in amino acids: CASSLNGRNTEAFF. In DNA, the CDR3 is TGTGCCAGCAGTCTGAATGGCCGAAACACTGAAGCTTTCTTT. The chain recombines TRBV2 with TRBJ1-1; D call uncertain. The germline V and J ends were trimmed by 5 bases and 2 bases, with 12 bases remaining between them. CDR1 and CDR2 from the germline V gene are SNHLY and FYNNEI. The CDR3 runs 14 residues.

This clonotype has a count of ten or more. The gene calls are TRBV12-3 or TRBV12-4 and TRBJ2-2; a weak D match, TRBD1 (6 bases). The CDR3 runs to 15 residues. V was trimmed by 6 bases and J by 5 bases, leaving 16 bases between them. The DNA of the CDR3 is TGTGCCAGCAGGCTTAGGGGGATGGGGACCGGGGAGCTGTTTTTT. Residues: CASRLRGMGTGELFF.

This clonotype was picked up a small number of times. V is TRBV20-1 and J is TRBJ2-7; D might be TRBD1 (8 bases). The CDR3 is 15 residues long. V was clipped by 0 bases and J by 3 bases, with 15 bases between them. The germline gives CDR1 DFQATT, CDR2 SNEGSKA (reference sequence). The CDR3, as DNA: TGCAGTGCTAGAGATGTCACAGGGGGGGGCTACGAGCAGTACTTC. It encodes CSARDVTGGGYEQYF.

This clonotype was seen only a few times. This chain joins TRBV12-5 and TRBJ2-5, with D possibly TRBD2 on 6 matching bases. The germline V and J ends were trimmed by 1 base and 3 bases, with 6 bases remaining between them. The germline V gene encodes CDR1 LGHNT and CDR2 FRNRAP. The CDR3 consists of 13 residues. The CDR3 sequence is CASGLGGKETQYF. In DNA form, the CDR3 reads TGTGCTAGTGGTTTGGGCGGGAAAGAGACCCAGTACTTC.

V and J are TRBV7-2 and TRBJ1-1; perhaps TRBD1 as D (6 bases). The CDR3 has 13 amino acids. Between the trimmed V and J ends, which lost 5 bases and 11 bases, there was a span of 18 bases. Per the germline V gene, CDR1 is SGHTA and CDR2 is FQGNSA. CDR3 sequence: CASSPGQSFGAFF. The CDR3 region has the DNA TGTGCCAGCAGCCCCGGACAGTCCTTTGGGGCTTTCTTT.

This chain links TRBV5-4 with TRBJ2-1; no definite D call. There are 13 residues in the CDR3. V was cut by 0 bases and J by 9 bases, with 10 bases left in between. Per the germline V gene, CDR1 is SGHNT and CDR2 is YYREEE (reference sequence). DNA for the CDR3: TGTGCCAGCAGCTTGGAATTGACGGGTGAGCAGTTCTTC. It specifies CASSLELTGEQFF.

V usage is TRBV12-3 or TRBV12-4 and J usage is TRBJ2-3; possibly TRBD1 or TRBD2 for D (5 bases each). CDR3 length: 17 residues. V was clipped by 3 bases and J by 3 bases, with 19 bases between them. The CDR3: CASSLGTRGELTDTQYF. In nucleotides, the CDR3 is TGTGCCAGCAGTTTGGGTACCCGGGGCGAGTTAACAGATACGCAGTATTTT.

The CDR3 here is CATSGDAGSHSNQPQHF. The CDR3 DNA sequence: TGTGCCACCAGTGGTGACGCGGGAAGCCATAGCAATCAGCCCCAGCATTTT. This chain joins TRBV24-1 and TRBJ1-5; D is unclear. V lost 5 bases, J lost 0 bases, and 16 bases lay in between. Germline CDR1 reads KGHDR; CDR2 reads SFDVKD. The CDR3 length is 17 residues.

The chain has TRBV3-1 and TRBJ2-3; no clear D gene. The V end lost 1 base, the J end lost 4 bases, and 18 bases lay between the germline ends. This CDR3 region has 17 residues. Germline CDR1 LGHDT, CDR2 YNNKEL (reference sequence). In DNA form, the CDR3 reads TGTGCCAGCAGCCAAGTGGCCTTAGGTTGGTTGCCAGATACGCAGTATTTT. Translated: CASSQVALGWLPDTQYF.